This entry lists 12 T cell receptor beta chains sequenced from one sample in a study of blood T cell repertoires in COVID-19. Generated by immunoSEQ multiplex PCR, the TCRdb table keeps only in-frame clones and is missing some. The sample includes 55,000 to 75,000 clones, around 90% of them seen just once. Sequencing input: peripheral blood. The receptors derive from a human donor with active COVID-19. The donor label of this sample is uncertain.

This chain links TRBV5-1 with TRBJ2-5, with 9 nucleotides matching TRBD1. CDR3 size: 15 residues. After removal of 0 bases from V and 5 bases from J, the junction contained 5 bases not matched to a gene. Germline lookup yields CDR1 SGHRS and CDR2 YFSETQ. CDR3 sequence: CASSLAGQGTETQYF. The CDR3 DNA follows: TGCGCCAGCAGCTTGGCCGGACAGGGGACGGAGACCCAGTACTTC.

The CDR3 DNA sequence: TGTGCCAGCAGGGACTGGACAGGGGGGAATAATTCACCCCTCCACTTT. Amino acid sequence: CASRDWTGGNNSPLHF. This rearrangement joins TRBV2 to TRBJ1-6, with 10 positions matching TRBD1. The CDR3 sequence is 16 residues long. Germline CDR1 and CDR2: SNHLY and FYNNEI. V lost 6 bases to trimming and J lost 5 bases; unmatched junction nucleotides: 7.

The V call is TRBV2, the J call TRBJ2-7; possibly TRBD1 for D (6 bases). This CDR3 is built from 13 residues. The V end lost 6 bases, the J end lost 6 bases, and 15 bases lay between the germline ends. Looked up from germline, CDR1 is SNHLY and CDR2 is FYNNEI. This CDR3 reads CASSGQPDGEQYF. CDR3 sequence (DNA): TGTGCCAGCAGCGGACAGCCTGATGGCGAGCAGTACTTC.

V gene TRBV18 combines with J gene TRBJ2-1; 10 bases fit TRBD2. The CDR3 totals 14 residues. Germline V gives CDR1 KGHSH, CDR2 LQKENI. J gave up 10 bases and V 3 bases, and 6 bases lay outside the gene matches. The CDR3 DNA reads TGTGCCAGCTCACCCTTAGCGGGAGGTGGGGAGCAGTTCTTC. Its translation: CASSPLAGGGEQFF.

The chain links TRBV18 to TRBJ2-4; 8 bases line up with TRBD1. CDR3 length: 15 amino acids. With V trimmed by 3 bases and J by 5 bases, 6 bases remained unmatched. Germline CDR1 and CDR2: KGHSH and LQKENI. The CDR3: CASSPRLGQENIQYF. The CDR3 DNA reads as TGTGCCAGCTCACCCCGCCTGGGACAGGAAAACATTCAGTACTTC.

The chain uses TRBV5-1 and TRBJ2-1, with TRBD2 matching over 10 bases. Germline trimming cut 4 bases from V and 4 bases from J; bases unmatched to any gene: 8. Germline lookup yields CDR1 SGHRS and CDR2 YFSETQ. The CDR3 loop spans 16 amino acids. The CDR3 region is CASSTIRTSGYNEQFF. CDR3 nucleotides: TGCGCCAGCAGCACGATTAGGACTAGCGGTTACAATGAGCAGTTCTTC.

V usage is TRBV28 and J usage is TRBJ1-4, with D tentatively TRBD1 (6 bases). The CDR3 covers 15 residues. The germline V gene encodes CDR1 MDHEN and CDR2 SYDVKM. Trimming shortened V by 8 bases and J by 7 bases, and 20 bases separated the two germline ends. The CDR3 sequence is CASGPGGVVSEKLFF. The CDR3, as DNA: TGTGCCAGCGGTCCGGGGGGCGTGGTGTCTGAAAAACTGTTTTTT.

The CDR3, as DNA: TGTGCCGTCGGGGGATCATCCTGGGCTGAAGCTTTCTTT. Translating gives CAVGGSSWAEAFF. J is TRBJ1-1 and V is TRBV10-3, with a tentative D call TRBD1 (5 bases). The ends were cut back, 11 bases at V and 6 bases at J, with 19 bases in the middle. The CDR3 has 13 amino acids. The germline V gene encodes CDR1 ENHRY and CDR2 SYGVKD.

The chain carries TRBV7-2 and TRBJ2-7; tentative D call: TRBD2 (6 bases). Germline V lookup: CDR1 SGHTA, CDR2 FQGNSA. Trimming removed 3 bases from V and 7 bases from J, with 16 bases in between. The CDR3 runs 14 residues. The CDR3 spells CASSFNSRAGEQYF. CDR3 nucleotides: TGTGCCAGCAGCTTCAATAGTCGGGCGGGGGAGCAGTACTTC.

The chain uses TRBV10-3 and TRBJ2-7, with D maybe TRBD1 (5 bases). V was shortened by 3 bases and J by 2 bases, with 11 bases between the two germline ends. The CDR3 extends over 14 amino acids. Germline V CDR1 and CDR2: ENHRY, SYGVKD. The CDR3 loop reads CAISDLRQTYEQYF. CDR3 DNA sequence: TGTGCCATCAGTGACCTACGACAGACCTACGAGCAGTACTTC.

The chain recombines TRBV9 with TRBJ1-1, with D perhaps TRBD1 (5 bases). The V and J ends lost 4 bases and 5 bases respectively, with 12 bases between them. CDR1 and CDR2 from the germline V gene are SGDLS and YYNGEE. CDR3 length: 13 amino acids. CDR3 coding DNA: TGTGCCAGCAGCCCACCCAGGGCGACTGAAGCTTTCTTT. Its protein is CASSPPRATEAFF.

The chain couples TRBV28 to TRBJ2-7, with D tentatively TRBD1 (5 bases). The V gene lost 5 bases and the J gene lost 3 bases, with 11 bases spanning the gap. The CDR3 contains 13 residues. The germline V gene encodes CDR1 MDHEN and CDR2 SYDVKM. CDR3: CASSTQGIYEQYF. CDR3 coding DNA: TGTGCCAGCAGTACTCAGGGAATCTACGAGCAGTACTTC.